Below are 17 T cell receptor beta chains sequenced from a single sample in a study of blood T cell repertoires in COVID-19. Here immunoSEQ multiplex PCR was the method, and the copy in TCRdb shows in-frame clones only, minus some. The table records fewer than 400,000 clones, about 87% of them present only once. The sample consisted of PBMCs or T cells enriched from blood (not recorded which). The receptor source for this set is a woman younger than 30 who had recovered from COVID-19.

The rearrangement uses TRBV9 and TRBJ2-3, with TRBD2 matching 10 bases. J lost 6 bases, V lost 1 base, and 8 bases had no gene match. This CDR3 has 16 residues. CDR1 and CDR2 from the germline V gene are SGDLS and YYNGEE. The CDR3 DNA sequence: TGTGCCAGCAGCGTATCGGGCCTAGCGGGAGCTGATACGCAGTATTTT. Translated, it gives CASSVSGLAGADTQYF.

The V and J genes are TRBV29-1 and TRBJ1-3; D is undetermined. The CDR3 contains 13 residues. Trimming pared 3 bases from V and 0 bases from J, leaving 6 bases between. The germline V gene has CDR1 SQVTM and CDR2 ANQGSEA. The CDR3 region has the DNA TGCAGCGTTGAGGTCAGCTCTGGAAACACCATATATTTT. This encodes CSVEVSSGNTIYF.

The chain uses TRBV6-5 and TRBJ2-2, with TRBD1 identical over 8 bases. V was clipped by 2 bases and J by 2 bases; unmatched bases: 4. The CDR3 totals 16 residues. CDR1 is MNHEY and CDR2 is SVGAGI in the germline V gene. Written as DNA, the CDR3 is TGTGCCAGCAGTTACGGGACAGGATTCAACACCGGGGAGCTGTTTTTT. Its protein product is CASSYGTGFNTGELFF.

In its sample, this clone was seen once. The chain carries TRBV6-5 and TRBJ1-2; D not certain. Germline V gene sequence: CDR1 MNHEY, CDR2 SVGAGI. V was trimmed by 2 bases and J by 6 bases, leaving 10 bases between them. CDR3 length equals 13 residues. The CDR3 is CASSYEHRHGYTF. The CDR3 nucleotides are TGTGCCAGCAGTTACGAACATCGTCATGGCTACACCTTC.

The chain joins TRBV5-3 to TRBJ1-1; tentatively, D is TRBD1 (5 bases). TRBV5-3 is an ORF, with its function uncertain. This CDR3 has 22 residues. The germline V and J ends were trimmed by 2 bases and 1 base, with 33 bases remaining between them. CDR3 in DNA: TGTGCCAGAAGCTTCAGAGCAGGGAAGCAGTCTACGAACCCACCAGGGAACACTGAAGCTTTCTTT. Translating it yields CARSFRAGKQSTNPPGNTEAFF.

J is TRBJ1-2 and V is TRBV28; D is perhaps TRBD1 (5 bases). This CDR3 spans 16 amino acids. The germline V gene encodes CDR1 MDHEN and CDR2 SYDVKM. Trimming cost V 2 bases and J 11 bases, with 24 bases left between them. The CDR3 reads CASSLPPGDAREGYTF. As DNA, the CDR3 is TGTGCCAGCAGTTTACCACCCGGGGACGCCCGGGAGGGGTACACCTTC.

The V call is TRBV4-3, the J call TRBJ2-3; TRBD1 matches 11 bases. Germline trimming cut 3 bases from V and 6 bases from J; bases unmatched to any gene: 11. Germline CDR1 reads LGHNA; CDR2 reads YSLEER. The CDR3 loop spans 17 amino acids. The CDR3 DNA reads TGCGCCAGCAGCCAGGAGACCCCCGGGACAGGGGGGGATACGCAGTATTTT. Protein: CASSQETPGTGGDTQYF.

Comments on this clone: The sample holds other DNA sequences that translate to the same CDR3. V is TRBV7-2 and J is TRBJ2-7; D possibly corresponds to TRBD1 (5 bases). Between the trimmed V and J ends, which lost 1 base and 1 base, there was a span of 8 bases. The CDR3 runs to 14 residues. The germline CDR1 and CDR2 sequences are SGHTA and FQGNSA. This chain's CDR3 is CASSLGGGSYEQYF. DNA for the CDR3: TGTGCCAGCAGCTTAGGGGGCGGATCCTACGAGCAGTACTTC.

As DNA, the CDR3 is TGTGCCAGCTCACCTTCACGGGACAAAATTTCACCCCTCCACTTT. Its protein is CASSPSRDKISPLHF. This rearrangement joins TRBV18 to TRBJ1-6, with a possible D match to TRBD1 (6 bases). In germline, CDR1 is KGHSH, CDR2 LQKENI. The CDR3 loop spans 15 amino acids. The V and J ends lost 3 bases and 9 bases respectively, with 15 bases between them.

This clone was seen a handful of times. This chain connects TRBV28 to TRBJ1-6, with D perhaps matching TRBD1 (6 bases). There are 15 residues in the CDR3. The V end was cut by 5 bases, the J end by 8 bases, with 16 bases between. Germline values: CDR1 MDHEN, CDR2 SYDVKM. The CDR3 sequence: CASSLTGVRYSPLHF. The CDR3 DNA follows: TGTGCCAGCAGTCTGACAGGAGTCCGTTATTCACCCCTCCACTTT.

The chain is built from TRBV30 and TRBJ2-4; weak D call: TRBD2 (5 bases). Germline V gene lookup returns CDR1 GTSNPN and CDR2 SVGIG (reference sequence). The CDR3 runs to 14 residues. Trimming pared 0 bases from V and 4 bases from J, leaving 10 bases between. DNA of the CDR3: TGTGCCTGGAGTGTGGCGGGTAGAAAAAACATTCAGTACTTC. This sequence encodes CAWSVAGRKNIQYF.

V gene TRBV4-3 combines with J gene TRBJ2-1, with 7 nucleotides matching TRBD2. The germline V gene has CDR1 LGHNA and CDR2 YSLEER. The CDR3 loop spans 17 amino acids. After removal of 4 bases from V and 4 bases from J, the junction contained 13 bases not matched to a gene. Here the CDR3 DNA reads TGCGCCAGCAGCCCGCATCTACTAGCGACTCTTTACAATGAGCAGTTCTTC. This translates into CASSPHLLATLYNEQFF.

The chain recombines TRBV2 with TRBJ1-5; 11 bases match TRBD1. V was clipped by 6 bases and J by 7 bases; unmatched bases: 5. CDR1 and CDR2 (germline): SNHLY, FYNNEI. This CDR3 spans 14 amino acids. CDR3 DNA sequence: TGTGCCAGCAGCCAGGACAGGGGGCGACAGCCCCAGCATTTT. It specifies CASSQDRGRQPQHF.

This chain joins TRBV5-1 and TRBJ2-2; TRBD2 is a possible D gene (6 bases). CDR3 size: 17 residues. In germline, CDR1 is SGHRS, CDR2 YFSETQ. Trimming removed 4 bases from V and 3 bases from J, with 19 bases in between. CDR3 coding DNA: TGCGCCAGCAGCGTCGGAGGGGCCACTTACTACACCGGGGAGCTGTTTTTT. Encoded protein: CASSVGGATYYTGELFF.

This clone was observed once. The V call is TRBV18, the J call TRBJ2-7; 8 bases fit TRBD1. The ends lost 1 base at V and 3 bases at J; junction bases unmatched: 8. CDR3 length: 16 amino acids. Germline V gives CDR1 KGHSH, CDR2 LQKENI. This chain's CDR3 is CASSPQDRVKYYEQYF. The CDR3 nucleotides read TGTGCCAGCTCACCACAGGACAGGGTGAAATACTACGAGCAGTACTTC.

This clone showed up just a few times. The chain links TRBV7-9 to TRBJ2-7; 9 nucleotides line up with TRBD1. Germline trimming cut 5 bases from V and 2 bases from J; bases unmatched to any gene: 1. CDR1 and CDR2 (germline): SEHNR, FQNEAQ (reference sequence). This CDR3 spans 13 amino acids. CDR3 DNA sequence: TGTGCCAGCAGCCGGGACAGGGCCTACGAGCAGTACTTC. This encodes CASSRDRAYEQYF. Combining the CDR3 with reference TRBV7-9 and TRBJ2-7 gives the whole variable domain DTGVSQNPRHKITKRGQNVTFRCDPISEHNRLYWYRQTLGQGPEFLTYFQNEAQLEKSRLLSDRFSAERPKGSFSTLEIQRTEQGDSAMYLCASSRDRAYEQYFGPGTRLTVT.

This clone was observed a single time. V and J are TRBV2 and TRBJ1-1, with D maybe TRBD1 (6 bases). Germline V CDR1 and CDR2: SNHLY, FYNNEI. V dropped 8 bases and J dropped 1 base, with 11 bases sitting between them. The CDR3 is 13 amino acids. The CDR3 DNA follows: TGTGCCAGCGAAATACAGGGGAACACTGAAGCTTTCTTT. This sequence encodes CASEIQGNTEAFF.